A selection of T cell receptor beta chains follows, all from one sample in a study of T cells in Graves' hyperthyroidism and ophthalmopathy. TCRdb used MiXCR to reprocess the multiplex PCR reads, holding one entry per CDR3 protein. The sample carries fewer than 450,000 distinct CDR3 sequences, roughly 20% recorded once. The sequencing sample was made of blood. All receptors come from a man aged 18 to 29 with Graves' ophthalmopathy. The CDR3 runs from the conserved cysteine through the conserved F or W. D genes are given only for firm matches. Clone size, where shown, is once, few, many, or a class for clones that have expanded.

j_call v_call d_call clone_size cdr3_length cdr3_aa cdr3_nt
TRBJ1-2 TRBV10-3 NA NA 14 CAHRAGGEGYGYTF TGTGCCCACCGGGCGGGGGGCGAGGGCTATGGCTACACCTTC
TRBJ2-7 TRBV27 TRBD2 NA 19 CASSLGLGLAGGKAYEQYF TGTGCCAGCAGTTTGGGTCTGGGACTAGCGGGGGGGAAAGCCTACGAGCAGTACTTC
TRBJ2-5 TRBV5-1 NA many 13 CASSPGPQETQYF TGCGCCAGCAGCCCGGGACCTCAAGAGACCCAGTACTTC
TRBJ2-2 TRBV5-1 NA few 16 CASSTAPPVGTGELFF TGCGCCAGCAGCACGGCCCCTCCCGTGGGCACCGGGGAGCTGTTTTTT
TRBJ1-4 TRBV7-9 NA NA 14 CASSDRPRGEKLFF TGTGCCAGCAGCGACCGGCCCCGGGGAGAAAAACTGTTTTTT
TRBJ1-1 TRBV20-1 NA NA 16 CSARDVVWDENTEAFF TGCAGTGCTAGAGATGTCGTGTGGGACGAGAACACTGAAGCTTTCTTT
TRBJ2-7 TRBV2 TRBD2 many 15 CASSGEGILRYEQYF TGTGCCAGCAGTGGGGAGGGGATCCTTCGATACGAGCAGTACTTC
TRBJ1-6 TRBV12-3/TRBV12-4 TRBD1 NA 15 CASTPSGTGNSPLHF TGTGCCAGCACCCCAAGCGGGACAGGGAATTCACCCCTCCACTTT
TRBJ2-7 TRBV2 NA many 14 CASVGGVSSYEQYF TGTGCCAGCGTCGGGGGTGTGAGCTCCTACGAGCAGTACTTC
TRBJ2-2 TRBV10-2 NA NA 16 CASLTSGPRNTGELFF TGCGCCAGCTTAACCTCCGGGCCCAGGAACACCGGGGAGCTGTTTTTT
TRBJ1-6 TRBV5-1 TRBD1 NA 14 CASSGQGASSPLHF TGCGCCAGCAGCGGACAGGGGGCGAGTTCACCCCTCCACTTT
TRBJ1-5 TRBV5-1 NA many 14 CASSLGTEGQPQHF TGCGCCAGCAGCCTCGGAACCGAGGGTCAGCCCCAGCATTTT
TRBJ1-4 TRBV29-1 TRBD1 few 14 CSVDRGRRGEKLFF TGCAGCGTCGACAGGGGGCGCCGGGGTGAAAAACTGTTTTTT
TRBJ1-3 TRBV13 NA many 16 CASSLGRQGYGNTIYF TGTGCCAGCAGCTTAGGTCGGCAGGGGTACGGAAACACCATATATTTT
TRBJ1-2 TRBV28 NA many 14 CASSPLDDQPGYTF TGTGCCAGCAGTCCGCTAGATGACCAACCTGGCTACACCTTC
TRBJ1-6 TRBV6-1 NA NA 13 CASSEEDGSPLHF TGTGCCAGCAGTGAAGAAGACGGTTCACCCCTCCACTTT
TRBJ1-1 TRBV19 NA few 13 CASSISPGTEAFF TGTGCCAGTAGTATAAGCCCTGGCACTGAAGCTTTCTTT
TRBJ1-3 TRBV3-1 NA many 15 CASSPAGSSGNTIYF TGTGCCAGCAGCCCTGCCGGCAGCTCTGGAAACACCATATATTTT
TRBJ1-2 TRBV29-1 NA NA 13 CSVLLGMSYGYTF TGCAGCGTTCTCTTAGGGATGAGCTATGGCTACACCTTC
TRBJ1-5 TRBV29-1 TRBD1 many 15 CSVGPATGGDQPQHF TGCAGCGTTGGCCCCGCGACAGGGGGGGATCAGCCCCAGCATTTT
TRBJ2-3 TRBV7-9 NA many 15 CASSLWTTNTDTQYF TGTGCCAGCAGCTTATGGACAACTAACACAGATACGCAGTATTTT
TRBJ2-7 TRBV3-1 NA NA 15 CASSQGQARSYEQYF TGTGCCAGCAGCCAAGGACAGGCCCGCTCCTACGAGCAGTACTTC
TRBJ2-3 TRBV20-1 NA many 14 CSARDSSLFMTQYF TGCAGTGCTAGAGATAGCAGCCTCTTTATGACGCAGTATTTT
TRBJ2-6 TRBV20-1 NA NA 14 CSASYGSGANVLTF TGCAGTGCTAGCTACGGGTCTGGGGCCAACGTCCTGACTTTC
TRBJ1-2 TRBV9 TRBD1 NA 13 CASSVQGAYGYTF TGTGCCAGCAGCGTACAGGGGGCTTATGGCTACACCTTC
TRBJ1-1 TRBV2 TRBD1 many 14 CASSSTGGSTEAFF TGTGCCAGCAGTTCGACAGGGGGGAGCACTGAAGCTTTCTTT
TRBJ2-1 TRBV29-1 NA few 13 CSVKRSGLNEQFF TGCAGCGTTAAAAGGTCGGGTTTAAATGAGCAGTTCTTC
TRBJ2-7 TRBV19 TRBD2 NA 15 CASSAGLAGNYEQYF TGTGCCAGTAGTGCGGGACTAGCGGGAAACTACGAGCAGTACTTC
TRBJ1-1 TRBV9 NA NA 14 CASSVVPEGGAAFF TGTGCCAGCAGCGTAGTTCCGGAGGGGGGGGCCGCTTTCTTT
TRBJ2-3 TRBV7-3 NA many 16 CASSLTAGVGTDTQYF TGTGCCAGCAGCTTAACGGCGGGCGTGGGCACAGATACGCAGTATTTT
TRBJ2-1 TRBV5-1 TRBD1 many 16 CASSLAGQANYNEQFF TGCGCCAGCAGCTTGGCAGGACAGGCGAATTACAATGAGCAGTTCTTC
TRBJ2-7 TRBV3-1 NA many 14 CASSQGGRTYEQYF TGTGCCAGCAGCCAAGGGGGGCGGACCTACGAGCAGTACTTC
TRBJ1-5 TRBV28 NA NA 12 CASSPAGQPQHF TGTGCCAGCAGTCCCGCTGGACAGCCCCAGCATTTT
TRBJ2-4 TRBV3-1 NA many 16 CASSQELDLAKNIQYF TGTGCCAGCAGCCAAGAACTAGACCTAGCCAAAAACATTCAGTACTTC
TRBJ2-1 TRBV28 TRBD2 NA 20 CASSSTPGLAGGPSYNEQFF TGTGCCAGCAGCTCCACTCCGGGACTAGCGGGGGGACCGTCCTACAATGAGCAGTTCTTC
TRBJ2-5 TRBV7-3 TRBD2 NA 17 CASSETGTSGGQETQYF TGTGCCAGCAGCGAAACCGGGACTAGCGGGGGGCAAGAGACCCAGTACTTC
TRBJ2-7 TRBV6-5 TRBD1 few 15 CASSYSGTGSYEQYF TGTGCCAGCAGTTACTCCGGGACAGGGTCCTACGAGCAGTACTTC
TRBJ2-5 TRBV2 NA many 16 CASSEDEAGGGETQYF TGTGCCAGCAGTGAAGACGAGGCAGGTGGCGGAGAGACCCAGTACTTC
TRBJ2-2 TRBV6-6 NA NA 15 CANSYSGSVTGELFF TGTGCCAACAGTTACTCAGGGTCGGTCACCGGGGAGCTGTTTTTT
TRBJ2-5 TRBV9 TRBD2 NA 17 CASSVEGRGALPGTQYF TGTGCCAGCAGCGTAGAAGGGCGGGGGGCCCTCCCTGGGACCCAGTACTTC
TRBJ2-5 TRBV10-1 TRBD2 NA 14 CARTLLAPQETQYF TGCGCCAGGACCCTACTAGCGCCCCAAGAGACCCAGTACTTC
TRBJ2-7 TRBV4-1 NA NA 14 CASSQGADAYEQYF TGCGCCAGCAGCCAAGGGGCGGACGCCTACGAGCAGTACTTC
TRBJ2-1 TRBV5-1 TRBD1 many 17 CASSPSTGQGYGNEQFF TGCGCCAGCAGCCCAAGCACGGGACAGGGATACGGCAATGAGCAGTTCTTC
TRBJ2-1 TRBV25-1 NA NA 15 CATLGDKDIYNEQFF TGTGCCACCCTAGGCGACAAAGATATCTACAATGAGCAGTTCTTC
TRBJ2-5 TRBV3-1 TRBD2 many 12 CASSQDRTSQYF TGTGCCAGCAGCCAAGATAGGACTAGCCAGTACTTC
TRBJ2-7 TRBV6-1 TRBD2 many 15 CASSDTSGGPYEQYF TGTGCCAGCAGTGATACTAGCGGGGGGCCCTACGAGCAGTACTTC
TRBJ1-4 TRBV6-1 NA few 16 CASSTLGTVTNEKLFF TGTGCCAGCAGTACCCTTGGGACCGTAACTAATGAAAAACTGTTTTTT
TRBJ1-5 TRBV29-1 NA few 15 CSVEVGREKDQPQHF TGCAGCGTTGAAGTCGGCAGGGAAAAGGATCAGCCCCAGCATTTT
TRBJ2-1 TRBV19 TRBD2 NA 16 CASSITSGGSYNEQFF TGTGCCAGTAGTATCACTAGCGGGGGCTCCTACAATGAGCAGTTCTTC
TRBJ2-1 TRBV19 NA NA 12 CASSMRDNEQFF TGTGCCAGTAGTATGAGGGACAATGAGCAGTTCTTC
TRBJ2-1 TRBV6-1 TRBD1 NA 14 CASSLLDRVNEQFF TGTGCCAGCAGCCTGCTCGACAGGGTCAATGAGCAGTTCTTC
TRBJ2-1 TRBV5-1 NA many 11 CASSLSREQFF TGCGCCAGCAGCCTTTCACGGGAGCAGTTCTTC
TRBJ2-1 TRBV6-1 TRBD2 NA 18 CASSRAGGAQSSYNEQFF TGTGCCAGCAGCAGAGCGGGGGGGGCGCAAAGCTCCTACAATGAGCAGTTCTTC
TRBJ2-1 TRBV3-1 TRBD1 many 15 CASSRSGTGNAEQFF TGTGCCAGCAGCCGATCCGGGACAGGGAACGCTGAGCAGTTCTTC
TRBJ2-7 TRBV28 TRBD1 NA 14 CASRVGTGSYEQYF TGTGCCAGCCGGGTGGGGACAGGGTCCTACGAGCAGTACTTC
TRBJ2-1 TRBV5-1 NA many 15 CASSAPRERKDEQFF TGCGCCAGCAGCGCCCCACGGGAAAGGAAGGATGAGCAGTTCTTC
TRBJ1-5 TRBV18 NA NA 13 CASSPPTSKAQHF TGTGCCAGCTCACCACCGACTAGTAAGGCCCAGCATTTT
TRBJ2-2 TRBV7-9 NA many 14 CASTPGTVSGELFF TGTGCCAGCACCCCAGGGACGGTTTCCGGGGAGCTGTTTTTT